Sequencing of this T cell receptor (beta chain) was carried out in a study of shared clonotypes between healthy human individuals. Remarks on this clone: Its target is not known.

V lost 10 bases, J lost 5 bases, and 11 bases lay in between. Per the germline V gene, CDR1 is MDHEN and CDR2 is SYDVKM. This CDR3 contains 11 residues. Only CD45RO-negative cells positively selected for CCR7 counted as naive CD8 cells, so terminally differentiated effector memory CD45RA+ cells were excluded. Sequencing used immunoSEQ multiplex PCR; TCRdb keeps in-frame clones, though not all of them. The table lists about 1.9 million clones, 80% to 95% of them singletons. Overall study results and limits: Larger richness was generally estimated for naive than memory subsets. Clonotype sharing levels among donors were expected to vary with sequencing depth.

The clonotype was recovered from a man between 18 and 35 years old in good health. Some clones in this sample may be carry-over from other donors' samples. Sample: naive CD8+ T cells from PBMCs. The chain is built from TRBV28 and TRBJ1-1, with a tentative D call TRBD1 (6 bases). The CDR3 sequence is CATHRATEAFF. The DNA of the CDR3 is TGTGCCACGCACAGGGCAACTGAAGCTTTCTTT.